Listed here is a single T cell receptor (beta chain). Antigen: not known. Reverse transcription of roughly 0.45 to 1 ug RNA was carried out with random hexamers. TCRdb re-analysed the immunoSEQ multiplex PCR reads in MiXCR, keeping a single row per CDR3 protein. The profile shows 50,000 to 55,000 distinct CDR3 sequences, approximately 95% of them singletons. The CDR3 is made up of 16 amino acids. Germline CDR1 reads SGDLS; CDR2 reads YYNGEE. V lost 4 bases to trimming and J lost 3 bases; unmatched junction nucleotides: 9. TEMRA cells underwent FACS enrichment and CD8+ and CD4+ T cells underwent negative isolation. The sample belongs to a study of CD8 T cells in Susac syndrome. Notes on the study in general: CD8+ clonal expansion in Susac peaked in TEMRA cells and active patients.

The receptor was derived from a human donor with Susac syndrome. This chain links TRBV9 with TRBJ2-1; 8 bases are shared with TRBD2. Sequenced sample: CD8+ T cells from PBMCs. The CDR3 reads CASSSDTGGLYNEQFF. The CDR3 nucleotides are TGTGCCAGCAGCTCCGACACGGGGGGGCTCTACAATGAGCAGTTCTTC.